This T cell receptor beta chain came from a study of cytomegalovirus exposure and HLA in healthy donors. Turning to the study itself: The platform used for the 120 or so validation repertoires matched that of the 600 to 800 first-cohort repertoires, a later analysis reported. The study, taken as a whole, reports: It was 160 or so TCR beta chains that were listed as cytomegalovirus-associated.

For this clone: Its target is not known.

Trimming took 0 bases from V and 7 from J; bases not matched to a gene: 3. The germline V gene has CDR1 PRHDT and CDR2 FYEKMQ (reference sequence). This CDR3 comprises 14 residues. Assay: immunoSEQ multiplex PCR; the TCRdb copy retains only in-frame clones and omits some. The data hold 55,000 to 70,000 clones, with 91% observed a single time. J is TRBJ2-1 and V is TRBV13, with 7 bases fitting TRBD2. Sequenced material: PBMCs. This TCR derives from a woman between 25 and 40 years old in good health and CMV-seronegative. The CDR3 here is CASSLGLGGNEQFF. The CDR3 coding sequence is TGTGCCAGCAGCTTAGGCCTGGGGGGGAATGAGCAGTTCTTC.